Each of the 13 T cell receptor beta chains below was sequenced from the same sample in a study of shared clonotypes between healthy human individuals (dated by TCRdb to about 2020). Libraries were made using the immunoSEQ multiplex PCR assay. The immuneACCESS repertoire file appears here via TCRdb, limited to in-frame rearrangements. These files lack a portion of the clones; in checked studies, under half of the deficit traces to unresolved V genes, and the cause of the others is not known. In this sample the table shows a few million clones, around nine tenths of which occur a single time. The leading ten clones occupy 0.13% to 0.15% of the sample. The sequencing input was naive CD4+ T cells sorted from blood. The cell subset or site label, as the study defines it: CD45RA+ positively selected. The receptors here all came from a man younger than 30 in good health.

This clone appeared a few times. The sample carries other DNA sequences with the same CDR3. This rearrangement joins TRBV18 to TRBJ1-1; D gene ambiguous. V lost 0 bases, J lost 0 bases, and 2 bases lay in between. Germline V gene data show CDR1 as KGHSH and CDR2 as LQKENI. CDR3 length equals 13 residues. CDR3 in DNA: TGTGCCAGCTCACCACCAATGAACACTGAAGCTTTCTTT. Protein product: CASSPPMNTEAFF.

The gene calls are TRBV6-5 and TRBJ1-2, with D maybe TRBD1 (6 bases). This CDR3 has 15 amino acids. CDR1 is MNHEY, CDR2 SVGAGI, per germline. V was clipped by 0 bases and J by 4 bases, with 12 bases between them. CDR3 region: CASSYSGAWGYGYTF. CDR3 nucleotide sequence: TGTGCCAGCAGTTACTCGGGGGCCTGGGGCTATGGCTACACCTTC.

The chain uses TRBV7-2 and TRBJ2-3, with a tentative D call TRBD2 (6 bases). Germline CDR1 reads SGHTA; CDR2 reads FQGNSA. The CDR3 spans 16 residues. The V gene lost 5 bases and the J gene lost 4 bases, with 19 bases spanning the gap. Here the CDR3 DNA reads TGTGCCAGCAGCCGCAGACAGTTAGGGGAGGCAGATACGCAGTATTTT. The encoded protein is CASSRRQLGEADTQYF.

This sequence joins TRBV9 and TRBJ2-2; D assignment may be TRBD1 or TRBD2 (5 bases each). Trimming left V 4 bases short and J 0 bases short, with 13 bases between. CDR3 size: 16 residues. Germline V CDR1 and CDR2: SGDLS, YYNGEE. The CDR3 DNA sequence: TGTGCCAGCAGCCAAACCCCGGGACCGAACACCGGGGAGCTGTTTTTT. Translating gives CASSQTPGPNTGELFF.

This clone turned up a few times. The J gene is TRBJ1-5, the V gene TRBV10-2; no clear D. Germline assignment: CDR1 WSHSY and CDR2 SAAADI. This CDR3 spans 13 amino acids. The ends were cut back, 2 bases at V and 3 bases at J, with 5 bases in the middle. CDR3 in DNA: TGCGCCAGCAGTGAGCGGGTCAATCAGCCCCAGCATTTT. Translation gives CASSERVNQPQHF.

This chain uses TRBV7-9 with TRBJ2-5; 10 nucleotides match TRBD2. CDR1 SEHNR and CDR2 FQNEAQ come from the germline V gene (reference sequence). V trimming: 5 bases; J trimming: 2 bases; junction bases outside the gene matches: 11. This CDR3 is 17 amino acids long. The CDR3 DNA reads TGTGCCAGCAGCAGGGGATCACTAGCGGGGCAACAAGAGACCCAGTACTTC. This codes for CASSRGSLAGQQETQYF.

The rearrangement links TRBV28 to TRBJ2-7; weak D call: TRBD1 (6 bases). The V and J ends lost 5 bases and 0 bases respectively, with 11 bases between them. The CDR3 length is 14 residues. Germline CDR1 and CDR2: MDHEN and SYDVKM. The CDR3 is CASSPSGASYEQYF. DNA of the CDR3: TGTGCCAGCAGTCCCTCAGGGGCCTCCTACGAGCAGTACTTC.

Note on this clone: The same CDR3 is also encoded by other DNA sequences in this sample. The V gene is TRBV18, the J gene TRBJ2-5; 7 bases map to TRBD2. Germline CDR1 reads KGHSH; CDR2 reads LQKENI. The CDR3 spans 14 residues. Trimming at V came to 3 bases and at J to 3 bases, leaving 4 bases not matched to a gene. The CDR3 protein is CASSPTSGEETQYF. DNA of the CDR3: TGTGCCAGCTCACCTACCAGCGGGGAAGAGACCCAGTACTTC.

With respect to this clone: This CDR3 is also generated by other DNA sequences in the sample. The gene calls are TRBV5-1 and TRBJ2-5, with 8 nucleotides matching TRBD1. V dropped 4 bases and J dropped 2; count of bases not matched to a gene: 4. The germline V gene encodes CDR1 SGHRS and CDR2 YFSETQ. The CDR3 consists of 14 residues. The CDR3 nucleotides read TGCGCCAGCAGCACGGGACAGGCTCAAGAGACCCAGTACTTC. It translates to CASSTGQAQETQYF. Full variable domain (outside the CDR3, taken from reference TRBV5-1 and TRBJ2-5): KAGVTQTPRYLIKTRGQQVTLSCSPISGHRSVSWYQQTPGQGLQFLFEYFSETQRNKGNFPGRFSGRQFSNSRSEMNVSTLELGDSALYLCASSTGQAQETQYFGPGTRLLVL.

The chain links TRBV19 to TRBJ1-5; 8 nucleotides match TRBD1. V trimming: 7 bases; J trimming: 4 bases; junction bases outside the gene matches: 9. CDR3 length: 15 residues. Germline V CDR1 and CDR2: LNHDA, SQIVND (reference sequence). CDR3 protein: CASIEGTGGNQPQHF. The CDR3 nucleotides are TGTGCCAGTATTGAAGGGACAGGAGGGAATCAGCCCCAGCATTTT.

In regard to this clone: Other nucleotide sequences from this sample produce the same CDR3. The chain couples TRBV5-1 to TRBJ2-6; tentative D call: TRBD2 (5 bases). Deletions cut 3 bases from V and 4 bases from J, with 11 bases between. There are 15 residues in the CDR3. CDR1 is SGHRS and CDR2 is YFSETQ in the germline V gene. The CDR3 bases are TGCGCCAGCAGCTCCTCGGGGTCGGGGGCCAACGTCCTGACTTTC. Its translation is CASSSSGSGANVLTF.

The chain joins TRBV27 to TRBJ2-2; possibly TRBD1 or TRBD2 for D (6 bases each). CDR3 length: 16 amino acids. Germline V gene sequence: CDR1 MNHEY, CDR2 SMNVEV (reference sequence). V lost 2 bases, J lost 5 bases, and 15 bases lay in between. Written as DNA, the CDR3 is TGTGCCAGCAGTTTAGAAGGGGGGCGCGGGACCGGGGAGCTGTTTTTT. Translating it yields CASSLEGGRGTGELFF.

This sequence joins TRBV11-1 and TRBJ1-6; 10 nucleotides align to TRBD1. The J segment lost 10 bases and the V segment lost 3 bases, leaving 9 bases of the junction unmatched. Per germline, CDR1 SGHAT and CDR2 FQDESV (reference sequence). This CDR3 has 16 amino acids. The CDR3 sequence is CASSLTGGGSGSPLHF. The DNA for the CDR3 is TGTGCCAGCAGCTTGACAGGGGGCGGATCGGGCTCACCCCTCCACTTT.